Described below is a single T cell receptor beta chain sequence and its context. The data stem from a study of blood T cell repertoires in COVID-19. Across the whole study: From the United States, Italy and Spain came samples of acute and convalescent COVID-19.

Authors' analysis steps: Researchers report that nucleated cell counts were estimated from reference gene primer amplification. Sequencing was performed with immunoSEQ multiplex PCR; in TCRdb, only in-frame clones are kept and a portion is missing. From that table come the V and J calls and clone size; the DNA was used to work out D and trimming. The sample lists about 120,000 clones; around 81% were seen once. Germline CDR1 and CDR2: LGHDT and YNNKEL (reference sequence). Trimming cost V 1 base and J 2 bases, with 9 bases left between them. The CDR3 is 15 residues long. The genes are TRBV3-1 (or the pseudogene TRBV3-2) and TRBJ1-5; D call uncertain. Sequencing input: peripheral blood. This clonotype was obtained from a woman in her forties or fifties with acute or convalescent COVID-19. The CDR3 region has the DNA TGTGCCAGCAGCCAAGGGTCACTGGGCAATCAGCCCCAGCATTTT. Protein: CASSQGSLGNQPQHF.